This is a list of T cell receptor beta chains from one sample in a study of shared clonotypes between healthy human individuals. Assay: immunoSEQ multiplex PCR; the TCRdb copy retains only in-frame clones and omits some. Of 1,500,000 or so clones in the sample, approximately 98.5% were seen once. The specimen sequenced was naive CD4+ T cells sorted from blood. The receptor source for this set is a young man in good health. The CDR3 runs from the conserved cysteine through the conserved F or W. D genes are given only for firm matches. Part of the rows lack a size; the others show once, few, many or a class for expanded clones.

D gene	V gene	J gene	clone size	CDR3 protein	CDR3 DNA
NA	TRBV5-1	TRBJ2-7	NA	CASSASGPYEQYF	TGCGCCAGCAGTGCAAGCGGACCCTACGAGCAGTACTTC
NA	TRBV11-2	TRBJ2-7	NA	CASSHSGFYEQYF	TGTGCCAGCAGCCATTCAGGGTTCTACGAGCAGTACTTC
NA	TRBV5-8	TRBJ2-7	NA	CASTIPRVYEQYF	TGTGCCAGCACCATTCCCAGGGTCTACGAGCAGTACTTC
TRBD2	TRBV6-5	TRBJ2-1	NA	CASTPPGRDYNEQFF	TGTGCCAGCACACCCCCAGGGAGGGACTACAATGAGCAGTTCTTC
NA	TRBV5-6	TRBJ2-1	NA	CASSLGTKEQFF	TGTGCCAGCAGCTTGGGGACTAAAGAGCAGTTCTTC
NA	TRBV19	TRBJ1-5	NA	CASSTGTQNQPQHF	TGTGCCAGTAGTACCGGGACACAAAATCAGCCCCAGCATTTT
NA	TRBV6-6	TRBJ1-5	NA	CATEGRFNRAQHF	TGTGCCACAGAAGGACGGTTCAATCGGGCCCAGCATTTT
TRBD1	TRBV7-2	TRBJ2-7	NA	CASSPRTGAYEQYF	TGTGCCAGCAGCCCCCGGACAGGGGCCTACGAGCAGTACTTC
TRBD1	TRBV19	TRBJ2-7	NA	CASSSGQGAVNEQYF	TGTGCCAGTAGCTCGGGACAGGGGGCTGTAAACGAGCAGTACTTC
NA	TRBV7-2	TRBJ2-7	NA	CASSLRPAVEQYF	TGTGCCAGCAGCTTAAGGCCGGCGGTCGAGCAGTACTTC
TRBD1	TRBV7-8	TRBJ2-2	NA	CASTGTGVTGELFF	TGTGCCAGCACCGGGACAGGGGTCACCGGGGAGCTGTTTTTT
NA	TRBV6-6	TRBJ1-4	NA	CASSYKLYGEKLFF	TGTGCCAGCAGTTACAAACTCTATGGGGAAAAACTGTTTTTT
TRBD1	TRBV7-9	TRBJ2-7	NA	CASSLALTGAEQYF	TGTGCCAGCAGCTTAGCCCTGACAGGGGCCGAGCAGTACTTC
NA	TRBV9	TRBJ1-3	NA	CASSVEPAGNTIYF	TGTGCCAGCAGCGTAGAGCCAGCTGGAAACACCATATATTTT
NA	TRBV27	TRBJ2-7	NA	CASSPSGTLEAYEQYF	TGTGCCAGCAGTCCCTCCGGGACACTAGAAGCCTACGAGCAGTACTTC
TRBD1	TRBV5-4	TRBJ2-7	NA	CASSSPGTASSYEQYF	TGTGCCAGCAGCTCCCCCGGGACAGCCTCTTCCTACGAGCAGTACTTC
NA	TRBV28	TRBJ1-4	NA	CASSNGGSNEKLFF	TGTGCCAGCTCCAATGGGGGATCTAATGAAAAACTGTTTTTT
TRBD2	TRBV7-7	TRBJ2-1	NA	CASSLASGRDNEQFF	TGTGCCAGCAGCTTAGCTAGCGGGAGGGACAATGAGCAGTTCTTC
NA	TRBV5-1	TRBJ1-3	NA	CASRAALSGNTIYF	TGCGCCAGCAGAGCAGCCCTCTCTGGAAACACCATATATTTT
NA	TRBV11-2	TRBJ2-5	once	CASSWGQRVGETQYF	TGTGCCAGCAGCTGGGGACAGCGGGTAGGGGAGACCCAGTACTTC
NA	TRBV6-5	TRBJ1-2	NA	CASSYSSMGVSGYTF	TGTGCCAGCAGTTACTCGAGTATGGGCGTGAGCGGCTACACCTTC
TRBD1	TRBV11-3	TRBJ2-2	NA	CASSQIQGAGELFF	TGTGCCAGCAGCCAAATACAGGGGGCCGGGGAGCTGTTTTTT
NA	TRBV27	TRBJ1-3	NA	CASSPLGGYGNTIYF	TGTGCCAGCAGTCCCTTAGGGGGGTATGGAAACACCATATATTTT
NA	TRBV28	TRBJ2-7	NA	CASSLGGGKDEQYF	TGTGCCAGCAGTTTGGGTGGAGGGAAAGACGAGCAGTACTTC
TRBD1	TRBV7-2	TRBJ1-1	once	CASRDRGLGEAFF	TGTGCCAGCAGGGACAGGGGGCTGGGTGAAGCTTTCTTT
NA	TRBV20-1	TRBJ1-1	NA	CSARRVMAFF	TGCAGTGCTAGACGTGTTATGGCTTTCTTT
TRBD1	TRBV5-1	TRBJ2-6	once	CASSLAGTGGAGANVLTF	TGCGCCAGCAGCTTGGCGGGGACAGGGGGCGCTGGGGCCAACGTCCTGACTTTC
NA	TRBV4-2	TRBJ2-3	NA	CASSQDLAQPLSSSTDTQYF	TGTGCCAGCAGCCAAGATTTAGCCCAACCACTAAGCTCTAGCACAGATACGCAGTATTTT
TRBD2	TRBV7-2	TRBJ2-1	NA	CASSLVSLAGERQFF	TGTGCCAGCAGCTTAGTGTCTCTAGCGGGAGAAAGGCAGTTCTTC
NA	TRBV5-1	TRBJ1-2	NA	CASSPIIGVNNYGYTF	TGCGCCAGCAGTCCCATAATAGGGGTCAATAACTATGGCTACACCTTC
TRBD2	TRBV5-1	TRBJ2-1	NA	CASSSGLAGVLGYNEQFF	TGCGCCAGCAGCTCTGGACTAGCGGGAGTTTTGGGCTACAATGAGCAGTTCTTC
NA	TRBV5-1	TRBJ2-1	once	CASSPLVYNEQFF	TGCGCCAGCAGCCCATTGGTCTACAATGAGCAGTTCTTC
TRBD1	TRBV18	TRBJ2-7	NA	CASSPIDRGRDEQYF	TGTGCCAGCTCACCAATCGACAGGGGGCGGGACGAGCAGTACTTC
NA	TRBV18	TRBJ2-1	NA	CASSPNVYNEQFF	TGTGCCAGCTCACCCAACGTGTACAATGAGCAGTTCTTC
NA	TRBV14	TRBJ2-1	NA	CASSQDQGQFF	TGTGCCAGCAGCCAAGACCAGGGGCAGTTCTTC
TRBD2	TRBV11-3	TRBJ2-1	NA	CASSQAGTYNEQFF	TGTGCCAGCAGCCAAGCGGGGACCTACAATGAGCAGTTCTTC
NA	TRBV6-1	TRBJ2-5	once	CASTQGASEETQYF	TGTGCCAGCACTCAAGGGGCTAGCGAAGAGACCCAGTACTTC
NA	TRBV4-1	TRBJ2-3	NA	CASSQDAPSQTDTQYF	TGCGCCAGCAGCCAAGATGCGCCGTCGCAGACAGATACGCAGTATTTT
NA	TRBV19	TRBJ1-2	NA	CASSQKTGGYTF	TGTGCCAGTAGTCAAAAGACGGGAGGCTACACCTTC
NA	TRBV21-1	TRBJ2-2	NA	CASKVHRLTGELFF	TGTGCCAGCAAGGTTCACCGACTCACCGGGGAGCTGTTTTTT
NA	TRBV4-2	TRBJ2-2	NA	CASSQDQVVGELFF	TGTGCCAGCAGCCAAGATCAGGTGGTCGGGGAGCTGTTTTTT
NA	TRBV19	TRBJ2-2	NA	CASSIGPGSLGELFF	TGTGCCAGTAGTATCGGTCCAGGGAGTTTAGGGGAGCTGTTTTTT